These T cell receptor beta chains were read from a single sample in a study of lymphopenia after photon versus proton radiotherapy. The table came from immunoSEQ multiplex PCR; TCRdb's copy has only in-frame clones and leaves some out. The repertoire consists of roughly 53,000 clones, with about four fifths occurring once and the leading ten covering just under 30%. Sequenced here: peripheral blood, sampled from a patient treated with photon-based radiotherapy. These receptor sequences come from a man aged 45-65 years with gastric cancer. Each CDR3 is given with its conserved first and last residue. D genes are given only for firm matches. The listing skips clone size in some rows; elsewhere it reads once, few, many or a size class.

size	V	J	D	length	DNA	CDR3
.	TRBV13	TRBJ2-7	.	16	TGTGCCAGCAGCTTATCGGGTGAGGGGCCGAGGGACGAGCAGTACTTC	CASSLSGEGPRDEQYF
.	TRBV7-6	TRBJ1-1	.	13	TGTGCCAGCAGCCAACAGGAGAACACTGAAGCTTTCTTT	CASSQQENTEAFF
.	TRBV18	TRBJ2-7	.	13	TGTGCCAGCTCACTTGGGGACTCAGCCGAGCAGTACTTC	CASSLGDSAEQYF
.	TRBV7-9	TRBJ2-3	TRBD2	19	TGTGCCAGCAGCCCCGTTGGGCGGGAGGCAAAAGCGAGCACAGATACGCAGTATTTT	CASSPVGREAKASTDTQYF
.	TRBV27	TRBJ2-7	TRBD1	13	TGTGCCAGCAGCCACGGACAGGTTGACGAGCAGTACTTC	CASSHGQVDEQYF
.	TRBV19	TRBJ1-1	.	14	TGTGCCAGTAGTATTCCGGGAATGAACACTGAAGCTTTCTTT	CASSIPGMNTEAFF
.	TRBV21-1	TRBJ2-3	.	17	TGTGCCAGCAGCAAAGCGCTTAACAGTCCATTCACAGATACGCAGTATTTT	CASSKALNSPFTDTQYF
.	TRBV6-1	TRBJ2-7	TRBD2	14	TGTGCCAGCAGTTGGGGGGGGGAGGGTAACGAGCAGTACTTC	CASSWGGEGNEQYF
.	TRBV11-2	TRBJ2-1	.	15	TGTGCCAGCAGCTTAGGCTACCCCTCCCTCAATGAGCAGTTCTTC	CASSLGYPSLNEQFF
.	TRBV4-2	TRBJ2-1	TRBD2	16	TGTGCCAGCAGCCAAGACCCAGCGGGATCCTACAATGAGCAGTTCTTC	CASSQDPAGSYNEQFF
.	TRBV5-1	TRBJ1-5	.	13	TGCGCCAGCAGCTTTGAGGGGGGTCAGCCCCAGCATTTT	CASSFEGGQPQHF
.	TRBV10-3	TRBJ2-7	TRBD1	14	TGTGCCATCAGTCCGACAGGGGGAAAATACGAGCAGTACTTC	CAISPTGGKYEQYF
.	TRBV20-1	TRBJ2-7	TRBD1	11	TGCAGTGCGGGACAGGGCTACGAGCAGTACTTC	CSAGQGYEQYF
.	TRBV11-2	TRBJ1-5	.	13	TGTGCCAGCAGCTTAGGGCTAAATCAGCCCCAGCATTTT	CASSLGLNQPQHF
.	TRBV7-6	TRBJ2-7	TRBD2	14	TGTGCCAGCAGCACGGAGCGGGAGGACAACGAGCAGTACTTC	CASSTEREDNEQYF
.	TRBV28	TRBJ2-7	TRBD1	15	TGTGCCAGCAGCATCGCCGGGACAGGGGTATACGAGCAGTACTTC	CASSIAGTGVYEQYF
.	TRBV7-2	TRBJ1-5	TRBD1	15	TGTGCCAGCAGCTTGGGGACAGGGGGACATCAGCCCCAGCATTTT	CASSLGTGGHQPQHF
.	TRBV18	TRBJ2-1	TRBD2	18	TGTGCCAGCTCACCCCGGACTAGCGGGAGAGCTACCTACAATGAGCAGTTCTTC	CASSPRTSGRATYNEQFF
.	TRBV6-1	TRBJ2-2	TRBD2	15	TGTGCCAGCAGTGAACGGCTAGCGGCTACCGGGGAGCTGTTTTTT	CASSERLAATGELFF
.	TRBV19	TRBJ2-7	TRBD2	15	TGTGCCAGTACCATAGGGACTAGCGGGACCTACGAGCAGTACTTC	CASTIGTSGTYEQYF
.	TRBV18	TRBJ1-1	.	14	TGTGCCAGCTCACCACTAGGCGGGGGAGAGGTAGCTTTCTTT	CASSPLGGGEVAFF
.	TRBV19	TRBJ1-2	.	13	TGTGCCAGTAGTTCCCGGCCAGGGAATGGCTACACCTTC	CASSSRPGNGYTF
.	TRBV6-5	TRBJ1-5	.	16	TGTGCCAGCAGTTACGGGGCAGAACGGGGCAATCAGCCCCAGCATTTT	CASSYGAERGNQPQHF
.	TRBV7-8	TRBJ2-1	.	12	TGTGCCAGCAGCTTTAGCGGTAATGAGCAGTTCTTC	CASSFSGNEQFF
.	TRBV4-3	TRBJ2-2	.	16	TGCGCCAGCAGCCAATTGAGAGCCCCAAACACCGGGGAGCTGTTTTTT	CASSQLRAPNTGELFF
.	TRBV18	TRBJ1-1	TRBD1	15	TGTGCCAGCTCACCGGACAGGGGGCATGGCACTGAAGCTTTCTTT	CASSPDRGHGTEAFF
.	TRBV7-8	TRBJ1-2	.	12	TGTGCCAGCAGCTTGGGCAGCTATGGCTACACCTTC	CASSLGSYGYTF
.	TRBV9	TRBJ2-7	TRBD2	17	TGTGCCAGCAGCGTTGGCCCCCTCCTAGCGGGGACTTACGAGCAGTACTTC	CASSVGPLLAGTYEQYF
few	TRBV7-8	TRBJ2-7	.	14	TGTGCCAGCAGCCCCCCGGGACTCCGGCCCGAGCAGTACTTC	CASSPPGLRPEQYF
.	TRBV30	TRBJ1-5	.	12	TGTGCCTTCGGGACACCCGGTGGTCCCCAGCATTTT	CAFGTPGGPQHF
.	TRBV19	TRBJ1-1	.	17	TGTGCCAGTAGTCTCAGGGGATGGGGGCTTGTGTACACTGAAGCTTTCTTT	CASSLRGWGLVYTEAFF
.	TRBV11-2	TRBJ2-7	TRBD1	18	TGTGCCAGCAGCCAGTCAAGAAACCGGGACAGGGACTCCTACGAGCAGTACTTC	CASSQSRNRDRDSYEQYF
.	TRBV30	TRBJ2-7	TRBD1	12	TGTGCCTGGTCCCAGGGGGCCTACGAGCAGTACTTC	CAWSQGAYEQYF
.	TRBV30	TRBJ2-5	TRBD2	14	TGTGCCTGGAGTGACTCTAGCGGGATAGAGACCCAGTACTTC	CAWSDSSGIETQYF